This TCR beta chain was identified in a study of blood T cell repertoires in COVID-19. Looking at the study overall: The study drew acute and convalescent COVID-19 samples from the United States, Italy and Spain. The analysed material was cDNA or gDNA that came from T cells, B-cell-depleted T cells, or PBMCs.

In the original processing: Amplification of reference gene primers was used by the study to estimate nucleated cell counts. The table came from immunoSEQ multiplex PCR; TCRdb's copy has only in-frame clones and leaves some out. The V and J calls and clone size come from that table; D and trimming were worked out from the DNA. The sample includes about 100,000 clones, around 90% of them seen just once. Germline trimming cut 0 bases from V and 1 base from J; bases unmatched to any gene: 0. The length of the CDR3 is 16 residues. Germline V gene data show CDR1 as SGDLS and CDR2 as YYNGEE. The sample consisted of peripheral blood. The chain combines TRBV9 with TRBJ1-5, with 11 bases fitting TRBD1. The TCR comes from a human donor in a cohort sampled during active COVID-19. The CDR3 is CASSVGTGGSNQPQHF. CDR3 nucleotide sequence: TGTGCCAGCAGCGTAGGGACAGGGGGCAGCAATCAGCCCCAGCATTTT. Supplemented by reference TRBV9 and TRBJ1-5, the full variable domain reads DSGVTQTPKHLITATGQRVTLRCSPRSGDLSVYWYQQSLDQGLQFLIQYYNGEERAKGNILERFSAQQFPDLHSELNLSSLELGDSALYFCASSVGTGGSNQPQHFGDGTRLSIL.